This T cell receptor beta chain appears in the sequencing data of a study of siplizumab effects on memory and regulatory T cells. Profiling relied on immunoSEQ multiplex PCR, and the TCRdb table lists in-frame clones only, not all of them. The sample records over 90,000 clones, around 90% being singletons. The TCR sequence derives from a human donor in good health. Sequencing input: CD4+ T cells sorted from blood.

The CDR3 reads CAITLQGRYEQYF. The DNA for the CDR3 is TGTGCCATCACACTTCAGGGTCGCTACGAGCAGTACTTC. The chain recombines TRBV9 with TRBJ2-7; D possibly corresponds to TRBD1 (5 bases). CDR1 is SGDLS, CDR2 YYNGEE, per germline. V dropped 9 bases and J dropped 3 bases, with 16 bases sitting between them. CDR3 length: 13 amino acids.